This T cell receptor (beta chain) was identified in a study of monozygotic twins with inflammatory bowel disease. The CDR3 contains 14 residues. The germline CDR1 and CDR2 sequences are KGHSH and LQKENI. Study results and limitations: IBD patients had lower TCRbeta diversity (inverse Simpson) than healthy co-twins. Among patients, repertoires may have gained variability from differing immunosuppressive treatments.

With regard to this clonotype: Its antigen is unidentified.

The UMIs carried a 6-nucleotide sample barcode, and they were added by template switching. TCRdb reworked the 5' RACE reads into one entry per CDR3 protein, no DNA. The sample has about 330,000 distinct CDR3 sequences; the top ten hold around 2%. The specimen sequenced was blood. The V gene is TRBV18, the J gene TRBJ2-4. The receptor comes from a human donor with ulcerative colitis or Crohn's disease, or a healthy co-twin of an affected twin (not recorded which). CDR3 sequence reads: CASSPRVAKNIQYF.